The clone carrying this T cell receptor (beta chain) was found a few times. Its antigen is still unknown. At one boundary the junction diverges from the germline segment, which might be a read error. Molecular barcoding with unique molecular identifiers was used for the TCRbeta library. MiXCR, applied by TCRdb to the PCR reads, yields one record per CDR3 protein. In the table there are hundreds of thousands of distinct CDR3 sequences, roughly 18% of which are singletons. This entry belongs to a study of T-cell reconstitution after alpha-beta-depleted transplantation in children. Germline assignment: CDR1 SSHAT and CDR2 FNYEAQ (reference sequence). The CDR3 consists of 10 residues. Study-wide results and caveats: Counts and diversity of T cells one year after transplant came mostly from newly produced T cells. Several hundred expanded graft clones reportedly were the source of alpha-beta T cells about two months after transplant. The study traced high day-60 TCRbeta diversity in some patients to surviving recipient T cells and thymic progenitors.

This sequence joins TRBV7-7 and TRBJ2-1; no clear D. Here the sequenced sample was PBMCs, mostly from graft donor cells, taken 360 days after TCRalphabeta/CD19-depleted stem cell transplant. This clonotype was obtained from a male patient aged 2 to 10 who had a stem cell transplant for acute lymphoblastic leukemia, so the T cells may come from the graft donor. The CDR3: CASSPVLQFF. The CDR3, as DNA: TGTGCTAGCAGCCCCGTTCTTCAGTTCTTC.